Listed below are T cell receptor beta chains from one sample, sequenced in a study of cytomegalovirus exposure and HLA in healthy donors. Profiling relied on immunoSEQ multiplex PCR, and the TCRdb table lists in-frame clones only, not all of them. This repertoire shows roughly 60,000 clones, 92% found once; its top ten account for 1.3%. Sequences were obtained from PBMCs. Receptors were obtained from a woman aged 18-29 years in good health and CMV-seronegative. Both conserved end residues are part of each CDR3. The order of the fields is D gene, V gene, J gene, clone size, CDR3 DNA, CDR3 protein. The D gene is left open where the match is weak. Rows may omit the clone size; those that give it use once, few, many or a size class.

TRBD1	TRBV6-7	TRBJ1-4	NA	TGTGCCAGCACCATAAAACAGGGGATAAGTGAAAAACTGTTTTTT	CASTIKQGISEKLFF
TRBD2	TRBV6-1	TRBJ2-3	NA	TGTGCCAGCAGTGAATGGGGGGGACTAGCTGCAGATACGCAGTATTTT	CASSEWGGLAADTQYF
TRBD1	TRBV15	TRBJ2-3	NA	TGTGCCACCAGCAGTACCGTTCCGGGACAGGGGCGGGATACGCAGTATTTT	CATSSTVPGQGRDTQYF
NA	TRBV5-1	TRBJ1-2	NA	TGCGCCAGCAGCGGACAGAATAACTATGGCTACACCTTC	CASSGQNNYGYTF
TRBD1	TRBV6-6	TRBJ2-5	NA	TGTGCCAGCAGCCGCGGGACAGGGGGCGCGAAGACCCAGTACTTC	CASSRGTGGAKTQYF
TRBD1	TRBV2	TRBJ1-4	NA	TGTGCCAGCAGTGAAACAGGGGGGCATGAAAAACTGTTTTTT	CASSETGGHEKLFF
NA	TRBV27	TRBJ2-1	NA	TGTGCCAGCCGCCCAACTAGTGACAATGAGCAGTTCTTC	CASRPTSDNEQFF
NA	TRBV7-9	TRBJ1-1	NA	TGTGCCAGCAGCTTAGTGGGGGCAAAGGGGACTGAAGCTTTCTTT	CASSLVGAKGTEAFF
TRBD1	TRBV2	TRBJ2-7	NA	TGTGCCAGCAGTGAAGGGACAGGGGATTACGAGCAGTACTTC	CASSEGTGDYEQYF
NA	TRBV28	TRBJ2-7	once	TGTGCCAGCAGGGGGTGGGGACACGGTCCCGAGCAGTACTTC	CASRGWGHGPEQYF
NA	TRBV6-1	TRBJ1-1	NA	TGTGCCAGCAGTGCGGGCGGAGGAGCTTTCTTT	CASSAGGGAFF
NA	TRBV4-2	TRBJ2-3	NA	TGTGCCAGCAGCCAAGATGAGGGGGGGGGCCCAGATACGCAGTATTTT	CASSQDEGGGPDTQYF
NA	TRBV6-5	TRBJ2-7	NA	TGTGCCAGCAGTTACTCCCTGCCGGTACCGATTGCCGAGCAGTACTTC	CASSYSLPVPIAEQYF
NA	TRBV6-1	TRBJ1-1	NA	TGTGCCAGCACCACCCCCGGGGGGGGAACTGAAGCTTTCTTT	CASTTPGGGTEAFF
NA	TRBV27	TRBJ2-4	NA	TGTGCCAGCAGCTCCGAACTCCACCGAAACATTCAGTACTTC	CASSSELHRNIQYF
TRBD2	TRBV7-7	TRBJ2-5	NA	TGTGCTAGCAGCTTAGCGTCTAGCGGGGGGGAGACCCAGTACTTC	CASSLASSGGETQYF